The 25 T cell receptor beta chains below come from one sample, sequenced in a study of beta chain features in type 1 diabetes. Every bit of the isolated RNA underwent reverse transcription, so sequencing read expressed TCRB transcripts. Sequenced by immunoSEQ multiplex PCR; TCRdb stores in-frame clones only, minus some. In the table there are fewer than 900,000 clones, roughly a sixth of which are singletons. Material: naive CD4+ T cells from blood. The receptors were sampled from a woman between 18 and 30 years old in good health.

A remark on this clone: The same CDR3 can be traced to other DNA sequences in this sample. The chain has TRBV29-1 and TRBJ2-7, with D possibly matching TRBD1 (5 bases). From germline, CDR1 is SQVTM and CDR2 ANQGSEA. Trimming shortened V by 1 base and J by 5 bases, and 9 bases separated the two germline ends. This CDR3 contains 12 residues. The CDR3 is CSVEGGSHEQYF. CDR3 bases: TGCAGCGTTGAAGGGGGCTCTCACGAGCAGTACTTC.

The table lists this clone with a few counts. V gene TRBV7-9 combines with J gene TRBJ2-1, with 8 bases identical to TRBD1. Germline CDR1 SEHNR, CDR2 FQNEAQ (reference sequence). The CDR3 length is 16 residues. V gave up 0 bases and J gave up 6 bases; unmatched junction bases: 7. The CDR3 region is CASSLAGTGYINEQFF. DNA for the CDR3: TGTGCCAGCAGCTTAGCCGGGACAGGATATATCAATGAGCAGTTCTTC.

This clone was counted a few times. This sequence joins TRBV6-5 and TRBJ2-7; D uncertain. The ends were cut back, 8 bases at V and 5 bases at J, with 13 bases in the middle. Per the germline V gene, CDR1 is MNHEY and CDR2 is SVGAGI. The CDR3 consists of 12 residues. The CDR3 here is CASAAAHHEQYF. The DNA of the CDR3 is TGTGCCAGCGCCGCAGCTCATCACGAGCAGTACTTC.

The V gene is TRBV7-2, the J gene TRBJ2-3, with D perhaps matching TRBD1 (5 bases). This CDR3 is built from 16 residues. Germline CDR1 SGHTA, CDR2 FQGNSA. Trimming removed 5 bases at V and 3 bases at J, with 18 bases between. CDR3 DNA sequence: TGTGCCAGCAGCCGAGATAGGATCCAGGGTACAGATACGCAGTATTTT. It specifies CASSRDRIQGTDTQYF.

This clone occurred a few times. This chain links TRBV7-9 with TRBJ2-5; 9 nucleotides line up with TRBD1. V lost 5 bases, J lost 5 bases, and 6 bases stayed unmatched. This CDR3 comprises 14 residues. CDR1 SEHNR and CDR2 FQNEAQ come from the germline V gene (reference sequence). The CDR3 spells CASSRRTGAETQYF. CDR3 bases: TGTGCCAGCAGCCGAAGGACAGGGGCCGAGACCCAGTACTTC.

The chain links TRBV14 to TRBJ2-2, with 7 bases fitting TRBD2. CDR3 size: 16 residues. Losses at the gene ends were 1 base for V and 1 base for J; bases not matched to a gene: 3. Germline CDR1 is SGHDN and CDR2 is FVKESK. In nucleotides, the CDR3 is TGTGCCAGCAGCCAAGTAGGCGGGAGGAACACCGGGGAGCTGTTTTTT. Residues: CASSQVGGRNTGELFF. The full variable domain, rest sourced from reference TRBV14 and TRBJ2-2, is EAGVTQFPSHSVIEKGQTVTLRCDPISGHDNLYWYRRVMGKEIKFLLHFVKESKQDESGMPNNRFLAERTGGTYSTLKVQPAELEDSGVYFCASSQVGGRNTGELFFGEGSRLTVL.

This clone was observed a handful of times. The chain uses TRBV11-2 and TRBJ2-7; TRBD1 agrees at 9 bases. This CDR3 spans 14 amino acids. The J segment lost 3 bases and the V segment lost 4 bases, leaving 4 bases of the junction unmatched. Germline V gene lookup returns CDR1 SGHAT and CDR2 FQNNGV. This CDR3 reads CASSSMTGGYEQYF. The CDR3, as DNA: TGTGCCAGCAGCTCTATGACAGGGGGCTACGAGCAGTACTTC.

The J gene is TRBJ2-1, the V gene TRBV9; tentative D call: TRBD2 (5 bases). CDR1 and CDR2 (germline): SGDLS, YYNGEE. The V end was cut by 3 bases, the J end by 6 bases, with 10 bases between. This CDR3 has 13 amino acids. In DNA, the CDR3 is TGTGCCAGCAGCGACGGGAACCTCAATGAGCAGTTCTTC. Residues: CASSDGNLNEQFF.

The CDR3 nucleotides read TGTGCCAGCAGTGATAGCGGAGCGGGAGAGACCCAGTACTTC. As protein: CASSDSGAGETQYF. J is TRBJ2-5 and V is TRBV7-9, with D perhaps TRBD2 (6 bases). The ends were cut back, 6 bases at V and 4 bases at J, with 15 bases in the middle. The CDR3 sequence is 14 residues long. CDR1 and CDR2 from the germline V gene are SEHNR and FQNEAQ (reference sequence).

This chain uses TRBV11-1 with TRBJ2-6, with D hard to call. The CDR3 consists of 18 residues. Germline loops: CDR1 SGHAT, CDR2 FQDESV (reference sequence). Trimming took off 3 bases at V and 2 bases at J, with 17 bases between the two ends. This CDR3 is CASSFRPPSAAGANVLTF. In DNA, the CDR3 is TGTGCCAGCAGCTTTCGGCCCCCCAGTGCGGCTGGGGCCAACGTCCTGACTTTC. Based on the CDR3 plus reference TRBV11-1 and TRBJ2-6, the full variable domain is EAEVAQSPRYKITEKSQAVAFWCDPISGHATLYWYRQILGQGPELLVQFQDESVVDDSQLPKDRFSAERLKGVDSTLKIQPAELGDSAMYLCASSFRPPSAAGANVLTFGAGSRLTVL.

J is TRBJ2-5 and V is TRBV9; D tentatively fits TRBD1 or TRBD2 (7 bases each). Trimming removed 4 bases at V and 2 bases at J, with 24 bases between. The CDR3 spans 18 residues. Per the germline V gene, CDR1 is SGDLS and CDR2 is YYNGEE. The CDR3 sequence is CASSLRGGTSGAQETQYF. In nucleotides, the CDR3 is TGTGCCAGCAGCCTCAGGGGGGGTACCAGCGGGGCGCAAGAGACCCAGTACTTC. Drawing the rest from reference TRBV9 and TRBJ2-5, the complete variable domain is DSGVTQTPKHLITATGQRVTLRCSPRSGDLSVYWYQQSLDQGLQFLIQYYNGEERAKGNILERFSAQQFPDLHSELNLSSLELGDSALYFCASSLRGGTSGAQETQYFGPGTRLLVL.

This clone was detected only a few times. V usage is TRBV28 and J usage is TRBJ2-7; D not certain. The CDR3 extends over 15 amino acids. Trimming shortened V by 5 bases and J by 2 bases, and 16 bases separated the two germline ends. Germline V CDR1 and CDR2: MDHEN, SYDVKM. CDR3: CASSPAGRWTYEQYF. As DNA, the CDR3 is TGTGCCAGCAGTCCAGCAGGCAGGTGGACCTACGAGCAGTACTTC. Filled out from reference TRBV28 and TRBJ2-7, the complete variable domain reads DVKVTQSSRYLVKRTGEKVFLECVQDMDHENMFWYRQDPGLGLRLIYFSYDVKMKEKGDIPEGYSVSREKKERFSLILESASTNQTSMYLCASSPAGRWTYEQYFGPGTRLTVT.

The chain couples TRBV27 to TRBJ2-2; D remains ambiguous. The CDR3 consists of 15 residues. V lost 7 bases and J 3 bases, leaving 15 bases between the germline ends. Germline lookup yields CDR1 MNHEY and CDR2 SMNVEV (reference sequence). In DNA, the CDR3 is TGTGCCAGCACCGATGGCAGATATTACACCGGGGAGCTGTTTTTT. Residues: CASTDGRYYTGELFF.

The chain recombines TRBV9 with TRBJ2-5, with a tentative D call TRBD2 (6 bases). Trimming stripped 3 bases from V and 11 bases from J, with 17 bases between. This CDR3 region has 13 residues. Per germline, CDR1 SGDLS and CDR2 YYNGEE. The CDR3 coding sequence is TGTGCCAGCAGCGCTGCACTTTGGGAGGAGCAGTACTTC. Protein sequence: CASSAALWEEQYF. The full variable domain, with the rest looked up from reference TRBV9 and TRBJ2-5, is DSGVTQTPKHLITATGQRVTLRCSPRSGDLSVYWYQQSLDQGLQFLIQYYNGEERAKGNILERFSAQQFPDLHSELNLSSLELGDSALYFCASSAALWEEQYFGPGTRLLVL.

About this clone: This CDR3 is also generated by other DNA sequences in the sample. V and J are TRBV7-9 and TRBJ2-5; 7 positions agree with TRBD2. V gave up 1 base and J gave up 5 bases; unmatched junction bases: 4. Germline loops: CDR1 SEHNR, CDR2 FQNEAQ (reference sequence). CDR3 length: 14 residues. Here the CDR3 DNA reads TGTGCCAGCAGCTTAGGCGGGGGACGGGAGACCCAGTACTTC. Translation gives CASSLGGGRETQYF.

The chain carries TRBV6-5 and TRBJ2-1; D gene unclear. The CDR3 is 13 amino acids. From germline, CDR1 is MNHEY and CDR2 SVGAGI. The V gene lost 2 bases and the J gene lost 4 bases, with 6 bases spanning the gap. CDR3 in DNA: TGTGCCAGCAGTTACCGGCGTTACAATGAGCAGTTCTTC. Translation: CASSYRRYNEQFF.

This chain joins TRBV27 and TRBJ2-7; D is perhaps TRBD2 (6 bases). This CDR3 spans 13 amino acids. V lost 2 bases to trimming and J lost 5 bases, with 10 bases between them. Germline V gives CDR1 MNHEY, CDR2 SMNVEV (reference sequence). CDR3 sequence reads: CASSLMTRDEQYF. CDR3 DNA: TGTGCCAGCAGTTTAATGACTAGGGACGAGCAGTACTTC.

This clone has more than one count but fewer than ten. V is TRBV2 and J is TRBJ2-1, with D maybe TRBD2 (6 bases). CDR1 and CDR2 (germline): SNHLY, FYNNEI. Trimming took 8 bases from V and 5 from J, leaving 16 bases between them. The CDR3 sequence is 14 residues long. The CDR3 spells CASGPGLIHNEQFF. The CDR3 DNA reads TGTGCCAGCGGTCCGGGACTGATTCACAATGAGCAGTTCTTC. Variable domain in full (rest from reference TRBV2 and TRBJ2-1): EPEVTQTPSHQVTQMGQEVILRCVPISNHLYFYWYRQILGQKVEFLVSFYNNEISEKSEIFDDQFSVERPDGSNFTLKIRSTKLEDSAMYFCASGPGLIHNEQFFGPGTRLTVL.

The chain joins TRBV19 to TRBJ2-7; 9 bases match TRBD1. The CDR3 extends over 14 amino acids. Trimming at V came to 6 bases and at J to 5 bases, leaving 8 bases not matched to a gene. Germline V CDR1 and CDR2: LNHDA, SQIVND (reference sequence). The CDR3 region is CASRRGTGWDEQYF. CDR3 DNA: TGTGCCAGTAGGCGAGGGACAGGGTGGGACGAGCAGTACTTC.

This clone showed up just a few times. The J gene is TRBJ2-3, the V gene TRBV5-1, with D tentatively TRBD1 or TRBD2 (6 bases each). Germline values: CDR1 SGHRS, CDR2 YFSETQ. Trimming stripped 4 bases from V and 5 bases from J, with 17 bases between. The CDR3 runs to 15 residues. CDR3 sequence: CASSPSGGLGDTQYF. CDR3 nucleotides: TGCGCCAGCAGCCCCAGTGGGGGGCTTGGAGATACGCAGTATTTT.

The table lists this clone with a few counts. The V gene is TRBV18, the J gene TRBJ2-2; 9 bases are shared with TRBD2. Germline assignment: CDR1 KGHSH and CDR2 LQKENI. The CDR3 has 18 residues. Trimming cost V 2 bases and J 7 bases; bases outside gene matches: 14. Written as DNA, the CDR3 is TGTGCCAGCTCACCATTTTTAGCGGGAGAAATTAGCGTCGGGGAGCTGTTTTTT. It specifies CASSPFLAGEISVGELFF.

This clone came up a few times. This chain uses TRBV7-2 with TRBJ2-2, with D maybe TRBD2 (5 bases). Germline CDR1 SGHTA, CDR2 FQGNSA. The CDR3 is 15 residues long. The germline V and J ends were trimmed by 7 bases and 2 bases, with 14 bases remaining between them. The CDR3 sequence: CASTLSVYNTGELFF. CDR3 DNA sequence: TGTGCCAGCACCCTTAGCGTTTATAACACCGGGGAGCTGTTTTTT.

V is TRBV10-3 and J is TRBJ1-1; the match to TRBD1 covers 8 bases. V shed 0 bases, J shed 4 bases, and the junction held 7 bases outside the gene matches. This CDR3 region has 16 residues. Germline loops: CDR1 ENHRY, CDR2 SYGVKD. CDR3 amino acids: CAISESPQGAITEAFF. In DNA, the CDR3 is TGTGCCATCAGTGAGTCTCCTCAGGGGGCGATCACTGAAGCTTTCTTT.

This clone was seen only a few times. The gene calls are TRBV6-1 and TRBJ2-6, with unresolved D. This CDR3 comprises 14 residues. V was trimmed by 6 bases and J by 2 bases, leaving 8 bases between them. Germline values: CDR1 MNHNS, CDR2 SASEGT. The CDR3: CASRGSTGANVLTF. The CDR3 DNA reads TGTGCCAGCAGGGGGTCGACTGGGGCCAACGTCCTGACTTTC.

This chain uses TRBV7-2 with TRBJ2-5; TRBD2 might be the D (5 bases). Trimming cost V 8 bases and J 8 bases, with 21 bases left between them. CDR1 is SGHTA, CDR2 FQGNSA, per germline. The CDR3 loop spans 14 amino acids. The CDR3 nucleotides read TGTGCCAGCGGCCGGACTGGGCCACGCACAACCCAGTACTTC. It is translated as CASGRTGPRTTQYF.